This T cell receptor beta chain was profiled in a study of cytomegalovirus exposure and HLA in healthy donors. The study, taken as a whole, reports: Being productive about 87% or about 30% of the time was typical of most TCR beta V segments in an earlier analysis. Several of the most significant clusters appeared, in a later analysis, to be linked to common viral pathogens. When analyzed later, a missense DCLRE1C variant was found to be linked to TCR beta V- and J-gene trimming. Owing to their indistinguishability, certain V segments, notably TRBV6-2 and TRBV6-3, were excluded.

Germline-derived CDR1 and CDR2 are SEHNR and FQNEAQ (reference sequence). Between the trimmed V and J ends, which lost 11 bases and 3 bases, there was a span of 11 bases. The CDR3 runs to 11 residues. The primer mix had 60 Vbeta and 13 Jbeta primers. Libraries were prepared by immunoSEQ multiplex PCR; TCRdb keeps only in-frame clonotypes and omits some of them. Of approximately 180,000 clones listed, about four fifths are singletons. A note on this clone: Its antigen is unidentified.

This TCR was recovered from a woman between 18 and 29 years old in good health and CMV-seronegative. The sample taken for sequencing was PBMCs. V is TRBV7-9 and J is TRBJ2-7, with D maybe TRBD2 (5 bases). CDR3 sequence reads: CAPVRGYEQYF. DNA of the CDR3: TGTGCCCCAGTCCGGGGCTACGAGCAGTACTTC. The full variable domain, completed using reference TRBV7-9 and TRBJ2-7, is DTGVSQNPRHKITKRGQNVTFRCDPISEHNRLYWYRQTLGQGPEFLTYFQNEAQLEKSRLLSDRFSAERPKGSFSTLEIQRTEQGDSAMYLCAPVRGYEQYFGPGTRLTVT.